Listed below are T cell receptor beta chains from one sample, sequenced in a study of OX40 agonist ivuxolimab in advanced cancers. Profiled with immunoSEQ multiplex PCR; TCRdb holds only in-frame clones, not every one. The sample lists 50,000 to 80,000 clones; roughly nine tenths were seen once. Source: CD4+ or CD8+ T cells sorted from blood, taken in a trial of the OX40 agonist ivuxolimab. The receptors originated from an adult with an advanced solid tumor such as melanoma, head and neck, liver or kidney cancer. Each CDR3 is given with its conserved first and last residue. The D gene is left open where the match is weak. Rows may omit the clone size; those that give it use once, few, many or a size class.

cdr3_nt: TGCGCCAGCAGCTTGTTGTCCAGCCGCACAGATACGCAGTATTTT
cdr3_aa: CASSLLSSRTDTQYF
d_call: .
clone_size: .
j_call: TRBJ2-3
cdr3_length: 15
v_call: TRBV5-1

cdr3_nt: TGTGCCAGCAGTGGCGGACTAGCGGGAGGGCCGGGAGAGACCCAGTACTTC
cdr3_aa: CASSGGLAGGPGETQYF
d_call: TRBD2
clone_size: .
j_call: TRBJ2-5
cdr3_length: 17
v_call: TRBV5-6

cdr3_nt: TGCAGCGCCGGACAGGGGGCGCCCACTGAAGCTTTCTTT
cdr3_aa: CSAGQGAPTEAFF
d_call: TRBD1
clone_size: .
j_call: TRBJ1-1
cdr3_length: 13
v_call: TRBV29-1

cdr3_nt: TGTGCCAGCAGTTTATCACCGGGGGTGAGGACCGGGGAGCTGTTTTTT
cdr3_aa: CASSLSPGVRTGELFF
d_call: .
clone_size: .
j_call: TRBJ2-2
cdr3_length: 16
v_call: TRBV27

cdr3_nt: TGCGCCAGCAGCCCCGGACATATCGGTGGGGAGCTGTTTTTT
cdr3_aa: CASSPGHIGGELFF
d_call: .
clone_size: .
j_call: TRBJ2-2
cdr3_length: 14
v_call: TRBV5-1

cdr3_nt: TGTGCCAGCAGCCGCGCCGGGACAGAATATGGCTACACCTTC
cdr3_aa: CASSRAGTEYGYTF
d_call: TRBD1
clone_size: .
j_call: TRBJ1-2
cdr3_length: 14
v_call: TRBV6-5

cdr3_nt: TGTGCCAGCTCTCCTAGCGGAACCACCGGGGAGCTGTTTTTT
cdr3_aa: CASSPSGTTGELFF
d_call: TRBD2
clone_size: .
j_call: TRBJ2-2
cdr3_length: 14
v_call: TRBV18

cdr3_nt: TGCAGTGCTAGGGACACCTACGAGCAGTACTTC
cdr3_aa: CSARDTYEQYF
d_call: .
clone_size: .
j_call: TRBJ2-7
cdr3_length: 11
v_call: TRBV20-1

cdr3_nt: TGTGCCAGCATTTGTTCGGGCAGGGGCACTGAAGCTTTCTTT
cdr3_aa: CASICSGRGTEAFF
d_call: .
clone_size: .
j_call: TRBJ1-1
cdr3_length: 14
v_call: TRBV21-1

cdr3_nt: TGCGCCAGCAGCTTTGGGACAAGTGTATTGGAGCAGTACTTC
cdr3_aa: CASSFGTSVLEQYF
d_call: .
clone_size: .
j_call: TRBJ2-7
cdr3_length: 14
v_call: TRBV5-1

cdr3_nt: TGTGCCAGTAGGGTAGGCACTGAAGCTTTCTTT
cdr3_aa: CASRVGTEAFF
d_call: .
clone_size: .
j_call: TRBJ1-1
cdr3_length: 11
v_call: TRBV4-2

cdr3_nt: TGTGCCTGGAGCCCCTCGGCAAACTCTGGAAACACCATATATTTT
cdr3_aa: CAWSPSANSGNTIYF
d_call: .
clone_size: .
j_call: TRBJ1-3
cdr3_length: 15
v_call: TRBV30

cdr3_nt: TGTGCCAGCAGCTTATTATCTGGAAACACCATATATTTT
cdr3_aa: CASSLLSGNTIYF
d_call: .
clone_size: .
j_call: TRBJ1-3
cdr3_length: 13
v_call: TRBV7-6

cdr3_nt: TGTGCCAGTACGAGGACAGTGCTGGATCAGCAGTTCTTC
cdr3_aa: CASTRTVLDQQFF
d_call: .
clone_size: .
j_call: TRBJ2-1
cdr3_length: 13
v_call: TRBV19

cdr3_nt: TGTGCCACCCACGAGGGGACAGGGCGGGCAGATACGCAGTATTTT
cdr3_aa: CATHEGTGRADTQYF
d_call: TRBD1
clone_size: .
j_call: TRBJ2-3
cdr3_length: 15
v_call: TRBV7-8

cdr3_nt: TGTGCCAGCAGTGAGGGGAGTATCGGTAATGAAAAACTGTTTTTT
cdr3_aa: CASSEGSIGNEKLFF
d_call: .
clone_size: .
j_call: TRBJ1-4
cdr3_length: 15
v_call: TRBV6-1

cdr3_nt: TGCGCCAGCAGCCACGCACTCCGGGACAGGCAACTGAACTATGGCTACACCTTC
cdr3_aa: CASSHALRDRQLNYGYTF
d_call: TRBD1
clone_size: .
j_call: TRBJ1-2
cdr3_length: 18
v_call: TRBV4-1

cdr3_nt: TGTGCCAGCAGCTTGTACGCAAGGACAGGGGGCACAGATACGCAGTATTTT
cdr3_aa: CASSLYARTGGTDTQYF
d_call: TRBD1
clone_size: .
j_call: TRBJ2-3
cdr3_length: 17
v_call: TRBV5-6

cdr3_nt: TGCGCCAGCGCATCCCAGGGTTCTCAGCCCCAGCATTTT
cdr3_aa: CASASQGSQPQHF
d_call: .
clone_size: .
j_call: TRBJ1-5
cdr3_length: 13
v_call: TRBV10-2

cdr3_nt: TGTGCCGGGCAGGGGGGTGGGGCCAACGTCCTGACTTTC
cdr3_aa: CAGQGGGANVLTF
d_call: .
clone_size: .
j_call: TRBJ2-6
cdr3_length: 13
v_call: TRBV30

cdr3_nt: TGTGCCAGCAGCTTCCAGGGTTCTGAAGCTTTCTTT
cdr3_aa: CASSFQGSEAFF
d_call: .
clone_size: few
j_call: TRBJ1-1
cdr3_length: 12
v_call: TRBV7-9

cdr3_nt: TGTGCCAGCAGCAATCCGGGTGGAAGAGGGGAAAAACTGTTTTTT
cdr3_aa: CASSNPGGRGEKLFF
d_call: .
clone_size: .
j_call: TRBJ1-4
cdr3_length: 15
v_call: TRBV28

cdr3_nt: TGTGCCAGCAGTGATGGCCAGGGGTCGAGGCGTTCCTACGAGCAGTACTTC
cdr3_aa: CASSDGQGSRRSYEQYF
d_call: .
clone_size: .
j_call: TRBJ2-7
cdr3_length: 17
v_call: TRBV2

cdr3_nt: TGTGCCAGTAGCGAGGGAGGGGGCCAAGAGACCCAGTACTTC
cdr3_aa: CASSEGGGQETQYF
d_call: .
clone_size: .
j_call: TRBJ2-5
cdr3_length: 14
v_call: TRBV19

cdr3_nt: TGTGCCATCAGTGAGACGGACAGGGACAATCAGCCCCAGCATTTT
cdr3_aa: CAISETDRDNQPQHF
d_call: TRBD1
clone_size: .
j_call: TRBJ1-5
cdr3_length: 15
v_call: TRBV10-3

cdr3_nt: TGTGCCAGCAGCTTGGCCGGTGGGGTCCGGAACACTGAAGCTTTCTTT
cdr3_aa: CASSLAGGVRNTEAFF
d_call: .
clone_size: once
j_call: TRBJ1-1
cdr3_length: 16
v_call: TRBV5-4

cdr3_nt: TGTGCCAGCAGCTTAATGAAAGGGGGAAGAGGGGAGCTGTTTTTT
cdr3_aa: CASSLMKGGRGELFF
d_call: .
clone_size: .
j_call: TRBJ2-2
cdr3_length: 15
v_call: TRBV7-3

cdr3_nt: TGTGCCAGCAGCTTCGAGGGTTCCGGGGAGCTGTTTTTT
cdr3_aa: CASSFEGSGELFF
d_call: .
clone_size: .
j_call: TRBJ2-2
cdr3_length: 13
v_call: TRBV7-9

cdr3_nt: TGCGCCAGCAGCTTGGTTCAGAGTCCTGGGGCCAACGTCCTGACTTTC
cdr3_aa: CASSLVQSPGANVLTF
d_call: .
clone_size: .
j_call: TRBJ2-6
cdr3_length: 16
v_call: TRBV5-1

cdr3_nt: TGTGCCAGCAGTCGGGGAAGCGGGAGGGCAAGCGAGCAGTACTTC
cdr3_aa: CASSRGSGRASEQYF
d_call: TRBD2
clone_size: .
j_call: TRBJ2-7
cdr3_length: 15
v_call: TRBV6-5

cdr3_nt: TGTGCCAGCAGCCGAATCGTCGAGCATGAGCAGTTCTTC
cdr3_aa: CASSRIVEHEQFF
d_call: .
clone_size: .
j_call: TRBJ2-1
cdr3_length: 13
v_call: TRBV27

cdr3_nt: TGCGCCAGCAGCCAAAATCGGGGGGTAGGGGCCAACGTCCTGACTTTC
cdr3_aa: CASSQNRGVGANVLTF
d_call: TRBD2
clone_size: .
j_call: TRBJ2-6
cdr3_length: 16
v_call: TRBV4-1

cdr3_nt: TGTGCCAGCAGCTCAAATATAGCTTACGAGCAGTACTTC
cdr3_aa: CASSSNIAYEQYF
d_call: .
clone_size: .
j_call: TRBJ2-7
cdr3_length: 13
v_call: TRBV5-8

cdr3_nt: TGTGCCAGCAGTCAATACAGGGGTTCTACCTACGAGCAGTACTTC
cdr3_aa: CASSQYRGSTYEQYF
d_call: TRBD1
clone_size: .
j_call: TRBJ2-7
cdr3_length: 15
v_call: TRBV28

cdr3_nt: TGTGCCAGCAGACAGGGGGCTATAGCCAAAAACATTCAGTACTTC
cdr3_aa: CASRQGAIAKNIQYF
d_call: TRBD1
clone_size: .
j_call: TRBJ2-4
cdr3_length: 15
v_call: TRBV2

cdr3_nt: TGTGCCAGCAATCTAAAGCAGGGAGGCTCCTACGAGCAGTACTTC
cdr3_aa: CASNLKQGGSYEQYF
d_call: .
clone_size: .
j_call: TRBJ2-7
cdr3_length: 15
v_call: TRBV7-2

cdr3_nt: TGCAGTGCTAGAGGTCAGGAAAAACTGTTTTTT
cdr3_aa: CSARGQEKLFF
d_call: .
clone_size: .
j_call: TRBJ1-4
cdr3_length: 11
v_call: TRBV20-1

cdr3_nt: TGTGCCAGCAGCCGGACAGGGGGCTCTAGCACCGGGGAGCTGTTTTTT
cdr3_aa: CASSRTGGSSTGELFF
d_call: TRBD1
clone_size: .
j_call: TRBJ2-2
cdr3_length: 16
v_call: TRBV9

cdr3_nt: TGCGCCAGCAGCCAGGACAGTGAGCAGTACTTC
cdr3_aa: CASSQDSEQYF
d_call: .
clone_size: .
j_call: TRBJ2-7
cdr3_length: 11
v_call: TRBV5-1

cdr3_nt: TGTGCCACTGAGACTAGCGGGGCCCACAATGAGCAGTTCTTC
cdr3_aa: CATETSGAHNEQFF
d_call: TRBD2
clone_size: .
j_call: TRBJ2-1
cdr3_length: 14
v_call: TRBV19

cdr3_nt: TGTGCCAGCAGCTTGGGGACAGGGGGGTATGAAAAACTGTTTTTT
cdr3_aa: CASSLGTGGYEKLFF
d_call: TRBD1
clone_size: .
j_call: TRBJ1-4
cdr3_length: 15
v_call: TRBV11-2

cdr3_nt: TGTGCCAGCAGTGAAGCGCCACTGGCCCGGGGCGAGCAGTACTTC
cdr3_aa: CASSEAPLARGEQYF
d_call: .
clone_size: .
j_call: TRBJ2-7
cdr3_length: 15
v_call: TRBV6-1

cdr3_nt: TGTGCCAGCAGCTTTGCAGTCCACAATGAGCAGTTCTTC
cdr3_aa: CASSFAVHNEQFF
d_call: .
clone_size: .
j_call: TRBJ2-1
cdr3_length: 13
v_call: TRBV7-2

cdr3_nt: TGTGCCATCAGTGAGAAGGGGGGGGAGACCCAGTACTTC
cdr3_aa: CAISEKGGETQYF
d_call: .
clone_size: .
j_call: TRBJ2-5
cdr3_length: 13
v_call: TRBV10-3

cdr3_nt: TGTGCCAGCAGCCCGAGCGGGAGGGCCCTCAATGAGCAGTTCTTC
cdr3_aa: CASSPSGRALNEQFF
d_call: TRBD2
clone_size: .
j_call: TRBJ2-1
cdr3_length: 15
v_call: TRBV7-9

cdr3_nt: TGCGCCAGCAGCGGCGGGACCCGTGGAGATACGCAGTATTTT
cdr3_aa: CASSGGTRGDTQYF
d_call: .
clone_size: .
j_call: TRBJ2-3
cdr3_length: 14
v_call: TRBV5-1

cdr3_nt: TGCGCCAGCAGAGGCGGGAGGGCCTCGGGGGAGACCCAGTACTTC
cdr3_aa: CASRGGRASGETQYF
d_call: TRBD2
clone_size: .
j_call: TRBJ2-5
cdr3_length: 15
v_call: TRBV5-1

cdr3_nt: TGTGCCAGCAGCTTAGGAGGGGGCACCGGGGAGCTGTTTTTT
cdr3_aa: CASSLGGGTGELFF
d_call: .
clone_size: .
j_call: TRBJ2-2
cdr3_length: 14
v_call: TRBV7-6

cdr3_nt: TGTGCCAGCAGTGACACCCGATTGAAGCAGCCCCAGCATTTT
cdr3_aa: CASSDTRLKQPQHF
d_call: .
clone_size: few
j_call: TRBJ1-5
cdr3_length: 14
v_call: TRBV6-1

cdr3_nt: TGTGCCAGCAGCCCCCGGGACAGGGGTAGCCCAGATACGCAGTATTTT
cdr3_aa: CASSPRDRGSPDTQYF
d_call: TRBD1
clone_size: .
j_call: TRBJ2-3
cdr3_length: 16
v_call: TRBV9

cdr3_nt: TGTGCCAGCAGTTTCGAGGTCCCGACCTACGAGCAGTACTTC
cdr3_aa: CASSFEVPTYEQYF
d_call: .
clone_size: few
j_call: TRBJ2-7
cdr3_length: 14
v_call: TRBV28